This paragraph covers one T cell receptor (beta chain) sequence. Trimming took 0 bases from V and 8 from J, leaving 11 bases between them. This CDR3 is 13 amino acids long. The germline gives CDR1 SGHNT, CDR2 YYREEE (reference sequence). This sample stems from a study of blood T cell repertoires in COVID-19. As processed by the authors: Using reference gene primer amplification, nucleated cell counts were estimated. This table comes from immunoSEQ multiplex PCR, and its TCRdb copy is limited to in-frame clones, with some not included. That table supplies the V and J calls and clone size; D and trimming were determined from the DNA. The sample contains around 140,000 clones, approximately 89% of which appear only once.

V is TRBV5-4 and J is TRBJ1-1; D not resolved. The sample was peripheral blood. This clonotype was sampled from a human donor in a cohort sampled during active COVID-19. The CDR3 region is CASSLGQASEAFF. CDR3 sequence (DNA): TGTGCCAGCAGCTTGGGGCAGGCCTCGGAAGCTTTCTTT.